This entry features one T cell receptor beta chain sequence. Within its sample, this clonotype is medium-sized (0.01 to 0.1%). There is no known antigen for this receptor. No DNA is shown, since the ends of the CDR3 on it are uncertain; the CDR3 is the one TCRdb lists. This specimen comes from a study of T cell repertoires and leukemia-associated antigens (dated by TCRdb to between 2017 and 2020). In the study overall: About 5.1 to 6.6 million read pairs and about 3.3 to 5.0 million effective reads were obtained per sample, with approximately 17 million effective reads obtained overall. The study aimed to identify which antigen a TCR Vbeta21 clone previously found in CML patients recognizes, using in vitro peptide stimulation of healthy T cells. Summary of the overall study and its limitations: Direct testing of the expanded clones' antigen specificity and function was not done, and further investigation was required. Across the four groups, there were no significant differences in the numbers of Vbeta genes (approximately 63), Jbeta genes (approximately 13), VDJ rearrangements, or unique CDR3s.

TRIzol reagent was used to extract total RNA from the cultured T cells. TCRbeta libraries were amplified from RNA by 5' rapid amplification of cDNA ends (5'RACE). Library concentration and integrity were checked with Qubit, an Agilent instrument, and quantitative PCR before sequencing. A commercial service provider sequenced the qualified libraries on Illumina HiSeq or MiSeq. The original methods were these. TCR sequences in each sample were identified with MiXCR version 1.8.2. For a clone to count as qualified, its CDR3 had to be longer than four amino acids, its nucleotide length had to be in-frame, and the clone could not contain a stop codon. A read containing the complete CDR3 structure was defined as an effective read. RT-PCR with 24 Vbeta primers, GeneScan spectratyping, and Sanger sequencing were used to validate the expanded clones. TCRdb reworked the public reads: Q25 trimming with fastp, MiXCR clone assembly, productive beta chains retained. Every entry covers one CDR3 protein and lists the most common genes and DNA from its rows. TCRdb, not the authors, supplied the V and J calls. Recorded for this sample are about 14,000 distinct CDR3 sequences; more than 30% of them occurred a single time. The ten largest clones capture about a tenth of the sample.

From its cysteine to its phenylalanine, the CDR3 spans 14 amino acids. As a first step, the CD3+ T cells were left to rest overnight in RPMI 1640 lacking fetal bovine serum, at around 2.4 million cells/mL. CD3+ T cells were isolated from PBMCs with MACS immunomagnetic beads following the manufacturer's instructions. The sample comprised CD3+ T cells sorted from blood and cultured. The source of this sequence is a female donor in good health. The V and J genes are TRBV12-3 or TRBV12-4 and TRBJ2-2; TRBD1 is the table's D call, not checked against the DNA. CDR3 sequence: CASSSSGPTGELFF.